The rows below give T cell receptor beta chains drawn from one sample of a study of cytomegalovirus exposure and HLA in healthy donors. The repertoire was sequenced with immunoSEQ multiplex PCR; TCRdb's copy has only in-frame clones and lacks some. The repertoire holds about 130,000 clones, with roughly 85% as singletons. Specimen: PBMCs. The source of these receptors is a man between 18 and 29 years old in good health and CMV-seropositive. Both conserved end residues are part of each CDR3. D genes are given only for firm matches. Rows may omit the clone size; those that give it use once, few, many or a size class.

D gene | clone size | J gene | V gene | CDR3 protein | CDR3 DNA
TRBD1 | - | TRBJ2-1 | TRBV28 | CASSATTGQGVNEQFF | TGTGCCAGCAGTGCGACTACGGGACAGGGTGTGAATGAGCAGTTCTTC
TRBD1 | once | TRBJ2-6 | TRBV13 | CASSSPGQISSGANVLTF | TGTGCCAGCAGCTCCCCGGGACAGATAAGCTCTGGGGCCAACGTCCTGACTTTC
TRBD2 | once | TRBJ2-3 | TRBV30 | CAWSGGGARADTQYF | TGTGCCTGGAGTGGCGGGGGGGCCAGGGCAGATACGCAGTATTTT
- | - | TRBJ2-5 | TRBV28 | CASSLGGGGVGETQYF | TGTGCCAGCAGTTTGGGGGGAGGAGGGGTAGGAGAGACCCAGTACTTC
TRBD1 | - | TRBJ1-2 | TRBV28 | CASIMTGKGRYGYTF | TGTGCCAGCATTATGACAGGGAAGGGTCGCTATGGCTACACCTTC
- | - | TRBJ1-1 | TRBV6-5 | CASRRWGQIPNEAFF | TGTGCCAGCAGACGCTGGGGGCAGATTCCCAATGAAGCTTTCTTT
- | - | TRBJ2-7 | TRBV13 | CASSLSQGYIRTDYEQYF | TGTGCCAGCAGCTTATCACAGGGTTATATTCGAACGGATTACGAGCAGTACTTC
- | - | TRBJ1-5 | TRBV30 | CAWSVGGTGQPQHF | TGTGCCTGGAGTGTAGGCGGTACGGGTCAGCCCCAGCATTTT
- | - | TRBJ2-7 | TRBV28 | CASSFFGVGAHEQYF | TGTGCCAGCAGTTTTTTTGGGGTGGGGGCCCACGAGCAGTACTTC
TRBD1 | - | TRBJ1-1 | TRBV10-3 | CAISESSGQTNTEAFF | TGTGCCATCAGTGAGTCGTCGGGACAGACGAACACTGAAGCTTTCTTT
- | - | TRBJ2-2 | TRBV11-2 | CASSLGQGLSTGELFF | TGTGCCAGCAGCTTAGGTCAGGGGTTGAGCACCGGGGAGCTGTTTTTT
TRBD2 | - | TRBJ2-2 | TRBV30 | CAWTSGSTGELFF | TGTGCCTGGACTAGCGGGTCCACCGGGGAGCTGTTTTTT
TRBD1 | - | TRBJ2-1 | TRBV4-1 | CASSPPGGGYNEQFF | TGCGCCAGCAGCCCACCAGGGGGCGGGTACAATGAGCAGTTCTTC
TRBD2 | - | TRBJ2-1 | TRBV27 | CASSSPGLAVNEQFF | TGTGCCAGCAGCTCCCCGGGACTAGCGGTAAATGAGCAGTTCTTC
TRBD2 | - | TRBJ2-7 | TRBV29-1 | CSVKGRLADEQYF | TGCAGCGTGAAGGGGAGACTAGCGGACGAGCAGTACTTC
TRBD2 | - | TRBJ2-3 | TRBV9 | CASSRGTSGGTDTQYF | TGTGCCAGCAGCAGAGGGACTAGCGGGGGGACAGATACGCAGTATTTT